The present T cell receptor (beta chain) was sequenced within a study of T cell repertoires in cytomegalovirus infection. Study-wide background: CMV epitopes used comprised recently identified HLA-C-restricted ones and well-studied HLA-B-restricted ones.

Details on this clonotype: Its target is not known.

This CDR3 contains 15 residues. V lost 3 bases and J 3 bases, leaving 10 bases between the germline ends. Germline V lookup: CDR1 KGHDR, CDR2 SFDVKD. TCRdb processed the reads anew with MiXCR; each CDR3 protein has one entry. The sample yields approximately 910,000 distinct CDR3 sequences, 31% seen once. Findings and caveats of the study: There were carriers of CMV plus the relevant HLA, and cumulative public TCR beta family frequency identified them. The response measured ex vivo was dominated by TCR beta clonotypes (HLA-C-restricted and CMV-specific).

The chain links TRBV24-1 to TRBJ2-2; D perhaps matches TRBD1 (5 bases). Here the sequenced sample was cultured CD8+ T cells from PBMCs, taken from culture after CMV antigen stimulation. The sequence came from a human donor in good health (CMV status not recorded). Some clones in this sample may be carry-over from other donors' samples. The CDR3, as DNA: TGTGCCACCAGTGATCTCGGCAGGGACACCGGGGAGCTGTTTTTT. Protein product: CATSDLGRDTGELFF.